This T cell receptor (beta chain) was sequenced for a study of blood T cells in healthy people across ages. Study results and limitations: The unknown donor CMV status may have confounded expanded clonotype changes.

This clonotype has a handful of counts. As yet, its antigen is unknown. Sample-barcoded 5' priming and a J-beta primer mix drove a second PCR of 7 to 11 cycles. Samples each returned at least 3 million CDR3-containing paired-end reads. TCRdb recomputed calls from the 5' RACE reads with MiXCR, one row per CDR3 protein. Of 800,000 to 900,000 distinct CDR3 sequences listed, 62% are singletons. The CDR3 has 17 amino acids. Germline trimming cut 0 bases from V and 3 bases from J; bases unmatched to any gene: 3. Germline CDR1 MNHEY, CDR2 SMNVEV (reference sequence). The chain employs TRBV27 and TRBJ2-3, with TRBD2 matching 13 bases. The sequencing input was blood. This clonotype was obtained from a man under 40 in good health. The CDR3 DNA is TGTGCCAGCAGTTTATCCCCGGGACTAGCGGGAACAGATACGCAGTATTTT. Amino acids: CASSLSPGLAGTDTQYF.